The 26 T cell receptor beta chains presented below share a single source sample, sequenced in a study of T cells in Graves' hyperthyroidism and ophthalmopathy. RNA transcripts provided the source from which TCR beta CDR3 regions were amplified. A first-round RT-PCR of the TCR CDR3 used the HTBI primer set. TCRdb processed the multiplex PCR reads anew with MiXCR; each CDR3 protein has one entry. Counted here are hundreds of thousands of distinct CDR3 sequences, roughly 40% occurring once; the ten biggest clones make up 7.5% to 9.5%. Sequenced sample: blood. These receptors were taken from a man in his late teens or twenties with Graves' hyperthyroidism.

The chain uses TRBV2 and TRBJ2-7; 11 bases fit TRBD1. The V gene end was trimmed by 5 bases and the J gene end by 2 bases; junction bases not matched to a gene: 8. Per the germline V gene, CDR1 is SNHLY and CDR2 is FYNNEI. The CDR3 loop spans 16 amino acids. CDR3 in DNA: TGTGCCAGCAGTTCGTGGGACAGGGGGAAGGCCTACGAGCAGTACTTC. Protein: CASSSWDRGKAYEQYF.

The genes are TRBV4-3 and TRBJ2-5; 8 nucleotides align to TRBD1. V gave up 0 bases and J gave up 4 bases; unmatched junction bases: 4. The germline gives CDR1 LGHNA, CDR2 YSLEER. The CDR3 totals 15 residues. The CDR3 DNA reads TGCGCCAGCAGCCAAGACCAGGGGGCACGAGAGACCCAGTACTTC. Translated, it gives CASSQDQGARETQYF.

The chain uses TRBV7-6 and TRBJ2-2; 9 bases are shared with TRBD2. The CDR3 is 15 residues long. Germline V gene sequence: CDR1 SGHVS, CDR2 FNYEAQ. After removal of 7 bases from V and 7 bases from J, the junction contained 10 bases not matched to a gene. Here the CDR3 reads CASTLAGTFGGELFF. The CDR3 region has the DNA TGTGCCAGCACCCTAGCGGGGACCTTCGGCGGGGAGCTGTTTTTT.

In its sample, this clonotype was seen many times. The genes are TRBV2 and TRBJ2-2; 7 nucleotides line up with TRBD1. CDR3 length: 16 amino acids. V shed 4 bases and J 7 bases; nucleotides not matched to a gene: 12. CDR1 is SNHLY, CDR2 FYNNEI, per germline. The DNA for the CDR3 is TGTGCCAGCAGTGCTCTCGGGACAGCGAACCACGGGGAGCTGTTTTTT. Residues: CASSALGTANHGELFF.

This clonotype appeared a single time. A much bigger clone sits one base away, suggesting this may be a read error. The V call is TRBV10-3, the J call TRBJ1-2; unclear D gene. Germline assignment: CDR1 ENHRY and CDR2 SYGVKD. CDR3 length: 15 residues. DNA of the CDR3: TGTGCCAGCAGTGAATCCGGGATATTCCCCTATGGCTACACCTTC. It yields the protein CASSESGIFPYGYTF.

In this sample, this clonotype turned up many times. This rearrangement joins TRBV20-1 to TRBJ1-5; 9 nucleotides match TRBD1. CDR1 DFQATT and CDR2 SNEGSKA come from the germline V gene (reference sequence). The CDR3 has 14 residues. Trimming cost V 3 bases and J 6 bases; bases outside gene matches: 6. For the CDR3, the DNA is TGCAGTGCTAGTCCGGGACAGGGACTTCAGCCCCAGCATTTT. This codes for CSASPGQGLQPQHF.

The J gene is TRBJ2-5, the V gene TRBV4-1; D gene ambiguous. The CDR3 covers 14 residues. V dropped 1 base and J dropped 6 bases, with 12 bases sitting between them. The germline V gene has CDR1 MGHRA and CDR2 YSYEKL. DNA for the CDR3: TGCGCCAGCAGCCAAGTCTCAGGCCCGAAGACCCAGTACTTC. Amino acids: CASSQVSGPKTQYF.

This clonotype was seen many times. This rearrangement joins TRBV12-3 or TRBV12-4 to TRBJ1-5, with a possible D match to TRBD1 (6 bases). This CDR3 has 13 residues. Trimming took off 5 bases at V and 7 bases at J, with 12 bases between the two ends. CDR3 loop: CASSAVGGQPQHF. CDR3 nucleotide sequence: TGTGCCAGCAGTGCCGTTGGGGGCCAGCCCCAGCATTTT.

V usage is TRBV2 and J usage is TRBJ2-7; 13 nucleotides match TRBD2. CDR3 length equals 15 residues. The trim removed 6 bases at V and 4 bases at J, leaving 6 bases unmatched. Germline V gives CDR1 SNHLY, CDR2 FYNNEI. This CDR3 reads CASRELAGGKYEQYF. The CDR3, as DNA: TGTGCCAGCAGGGAACTAGCGGGGGGGAAGTACGAGCAGTACTTC.

The gene calls are TRBV10-3 and TRBJ2-5; TRBD1 matches at 8 bases. J was trimmed by 4 bases and V by 4 bases; bases with no gene match: 2. CDR3 size: 13 residues. The germline CDR1 and CDR2 sequences are ENHRY and SYGVKD. For the CDR3, the DNA is TGTGCCATCAGTGGAGACAGGGGAGAGACCCAGTACTTC. Translated, it gives CAISGDRGETQYF.

This sequence joins TRBV7-9 and TRBJ1-4; D is undetermined. Germline CDR1 and CDR2: SEHNR and FQNEAQ (reference sequence). The ends were cut back, 5 bases at V and 6 bases at J, with 16 bases in the middle. CDR3 length: 15 amino acids. The CDR3 here is CASSLEAGDDEKLFF. The CDR3 nucleotides are TGTGCCAGCAGCCTGGAAGCGGGCGATGATGAAAAACTGTTTTTT.

Ten or more counts support this clonotype. The chain is built from TRBV20-1 and TRBJ1-2; the D is unclear. CDR1 and CDR2 (germline): DFQATT, SNEGSKA (reference sequence). V dropped 3 bases and J dropped 8 bases, with 10 bases sitting between them. CDR3 length equals 11 residues. The CDR3 DNA reads as TGCAGTGCTAGCGTGGTCGGAGGCTACACCTTC. It is translated as CSASVVGGYTF.

As regards this clonotype: This could be a read error, since a much larger clone is one nucleotide away. V gene TRBV10-3 combines with J gene TRBJ1-5; D is unresolved. Germline CDR1 reads ENHRY; CDR2 reads SYGVKD. This CDR3 has 13 amino acids. V gave up 10 bases and J gave up 6 bases, with 16 bases separating them. In DNA, the CDR3 is TGTGCCAGCAGCCCCGACGGCCGTCAGCCCCAGCATTTT. It encodes CASSPDGRQPQHF.

This clonotype was seen only once. The chain combines TRBV6-5 with TRBJ1-5, with D possibly matching TRBD1 (6 bases). CDR3 length: 14 residues. CDR1 MNHEY and CDR2 SVGAGI come from the germline V gene. V dropped 7 bases and J dropped 4 bases, with 14 bases sitting between them. The CDR3 DNA reads TGTGCCAGCAAAACTAGCAGGGGTAATCAGCCCCAGCATTTT. It translates to CASKTSRGNQPQHF.

In regard to this clonotype: The junction differs from germline at one of its ends, possibly a read error. The V call is TRBV24-1, the J call TRBJ1-1, with TRBD1 matching over 7 bases. CDR3 length: 15 residues. Per germline, CDR1 KGHDR and CDR2 SFDVKD. The CDR3 coding sequence is TGTGCCACCGGTGAGGCGGGACAGCTAAACACTGAAGCTTTCTTT. Translation: CATGEAGQLNTEAFF.

V usage is TRBV7-6 and J usage is TRBJ1-1; D unresolved. Trimming took 6 bases from V and 3 from J, leaving 17 bases between them. CDR3 size: 15 residues. Germline values: CDR1 SGHVS, CDR2 FNYEAQ. The CDR3 here is CASSSDLQVDTEAFF. CDR3 coding DNA: TGTGCCAGCAGTTCCGACCTCCAGGTGGACACTGAAGCTTTCTTT.

The chain couples TRBV12-3 or TRBV12-4 to TRBJ1-5; D ambiguous. The length of the CDR3 is 12 residues. V lost 7 bases and J lost 5, with 9 bases in between. CDR3 in amino acids: CASTLTDQPQHF. CDR3 DNA: TGTGCCAGCACCCTCACGGATCAGCCCCAGCATTTT.

The chain is built from TRBV19 and TRBJ2-2; TRBD2 matches 10 bases. CDR1 and CDR2 (germline): LNHDA, SQIVND (reference sequence). With V trimmed by 6 bases and J by 4 bases, 5 bases remained unmatched. This CDR3 is built from 15 residues. The CDR3 DNA reads as TGTGCCAGTAGCTGGACTAGCGGAAGCACCGGGGAGCTGTTTTTT. Protein product: CASSWTSGSTGELFF.

CDR3 sequence (DNA): TGCGCCAGCAGCATTACCAGGGGAACCGGGGAGCTGTTTTTT. It specifies CASSITRGTGELFF. The genes are TRBV5-1 and TRBJ2-2; maybe TRBD1 (6 bases). This CDR3 spans 14 amino acids. Looked up from germline, CDR1 is SGHRS and CDR2 is YFSETQ. Trimming pared 4 bases from V and 5 bases from J, leaving 12 bases between.

This rearrangement joins TRBV29-1 to TRBJ2-7, with D perhaps TRBD1 or TRBD2 (6 bases each). CDR1 and CDR2 from the germline V gene are SQVTM and ANQGSEA. V was shortened by 8 bases and J by 3 bases, with 14 bases between the two germline ends. This CDR3 is 12 amino acids long. The CDR3 nucleotides read TGCAGCTTGGGGGGCTCAGGCTACGAGCAGTACTTC. It encodes CSLGGSGYEQYF.

This clonotype was found many times. The chain joins TRBV15 to TRBJ2-5, with D unclear. V was trimmed by 0 bases and J by 2 bases, leaving 10 bases between them. This CDR3 has 15 residues. Germline V gives CDR1 LNHNV, CDR2 YYDKDF (reference sequence). CDR3 region: CATSRDPAAQETQYF. CDR3 DNA: TGTGCCACCAGCAGAGATCCGGCAGCGCAAGAGACCCAGTACTTC.

The chain recombines TRBV6-6 with TRBJ1-5; 9 nucleotides line up with TRBD1. This CDR3 contains 15 residues. Germline CDR1 MNHNY, CDR2 SVGAGI (reference sequence). The ends lost 6 bases at V and 2 bases at J; junction bases unmatched: 5. CDR3 residues: CASRRQGEGNQPQHF. The CDR3 nucleotides are TGTGCCAGCAGGAGACAGGGGGAGGGCAATCAGCCCCAGCATTTT.

In its sample, this clonotype was seen many times. The rearrangement links TRBV29-1 to TRBJ1-5; D might be TRBD1 (5 bases). CDR1 SQVTM and CDR2 ANQGSEA come from the germline V gene. The V end was cut by 4 bases, the J end by 1 base, with 8 bases between. This CDR3 has 13 residues. CDR3 DNA sequence: TGCAGCGTTGTTGAGGGGAGCAATCAGCCCCAGCATTTT. Its protein is CSVVEGSNQPQHF.

The chain employs TRBV5-1 and TRBJ1-2; 8 bases match TRBD1. Germline loops: CDR1 SGHRS, CDR2 YFSETQ. CDR3 length equals 16 residues. The ends lost 4 bases at V and 6 bases at J; junction bases unmatched: 14. The CDR3 is CASSGGQAGEEDGYTF. CDR3 bases: TGCGCCAGCAGCGGGGGACAGGCAGGGGAGGAAGATGGCTACACCTTC.

The chain is built from TRBV2 and TRBJ2-2; 12 positions match TRBD2. Germline assignment: CDR1 SNHLY and CDR2 FYNNEI. The V gene end was trimmed by 6 bases and the J gene end by 5 bases; junction bases not matched to a gene: 4. There are 15 residues in the CDR3. Here the CDR3 reads CASSELAGGTGELFF. The CDR3 bases are TGTGCCAGCAGCGAACTAGCGGGGGGAACCGGGGAGCTGTTTTTT.

The V and J genes are TRBV20-1 and TRBJ2-2; 8 bases agree with TRBD1. Germline CDR1 DFQATT, CDR2 SNEGSKA (reference sequence). With 6 bases clipped from V and 6 bases from J, the junction kept 6 bases outside the gene matches. The CDR3 runs 13 residues. The CDR3 loop reads CSATQGVAGELFF. CDR3 coding DNA: TGCAGTGCCACACAGGGGGTTGCCGGGGAGCTGTTTTTT.